This TCR beta chain was documented in a study of cytomegalovirus exposure and HLA in healthy donors. Study-level results: In a later analysis, specific HLA alleles were associated with around 17,000 TCR beta sequences at a 0.05 false discovery rate. In an earlier analysis, most TCR beta V segments were productive about 87% or about 30% of the time. It was confirmed in vitro that a few of the CMV-associated chains were specific for CMV antigens.

The study ran its PCR with 60 Vbeta and 13 Jbeta primers. Method: immunoSEQ multiplex PCR; TCRdb's copy keeps in-frame clones and lacks some. This table has hundreds of thousands of clones, more than 60% appearing once. The CDR3 is 15 residues long. V lost 0 bases, J lost 5 bases, and 3 bases stayed unmatched. Germline V lookup: CDR1 SGHTA, CDR2 FQGNSA. Healthy people donating bone marrow made up the donors. Concerning this clone itself: Its antigen is unidentified.

This receptor was obtained from a woman in her fifties or sixties in good health and CMV-seropositive. The chain joins TRBV7-2 to TRBJ2-3; TRBD1 agrees at 9 bases. Sample: PBMCs. In DNA, the CDR3 is TGTGCCAGCAGCTTAGCGGGACAGGGATTAGATACGCAGTATTTT. It translates to CASSLAGQGLDTQYF. The full variable domain, with the rest looked up from reference TRBV7-2 and TRBJ2-3, is GAGVSQSPSNKVTEKGKDVELRCDPISGHTALYWYRQSLGQGLEFLIYFQGNSAPDKSGLPSDRFSAERTGGSVSTLTIQRTQQEDSAVYLCASSLAGQGLDTQYFGPGTRLTVL.